The following is a T cell receptor (beta chain) sequence with its context. The CDR3 consists of 16 residues. CDR1 ENHRY and CDR2 SYGVKD come from the germline V gene. With 5 bases clipped from V and 5 bases from J, the junction kept 14 bases outside the gene matches. This record comes from a study of blood T cell repertoires in COVID-19. At the level of the study: The United States, Italy and Spain supplied acute and convalescent COVID-19 samples. The analysed material was cDNA or gDNA that came from T cells, B-cell-depleted T cells, or PBMCs.

Followed longitudinally, the Seattle patients had been enrolled during active infection. Repertoires were generated with immunoSEQ multiplex PCR, while TCRdb's copy carries only in-frame clones and drops some. The sample contains some 160,000 clones, 84% of which appear only once. The chain has TRBV10-3 and TRBJ2-5, with TRBD1 identical over 7 bases. Sequenced material: peripheral blood. This TCR derives from a woman aged 80 or over with COVID-19, enrolled during active disease. DNA of the CDR3: TGTGCCATCAGTTCGGGACAGCTCGAAGGGTGGGAGACCCAGTACTTC. Residues: CAISSGQLEGWETQYF.